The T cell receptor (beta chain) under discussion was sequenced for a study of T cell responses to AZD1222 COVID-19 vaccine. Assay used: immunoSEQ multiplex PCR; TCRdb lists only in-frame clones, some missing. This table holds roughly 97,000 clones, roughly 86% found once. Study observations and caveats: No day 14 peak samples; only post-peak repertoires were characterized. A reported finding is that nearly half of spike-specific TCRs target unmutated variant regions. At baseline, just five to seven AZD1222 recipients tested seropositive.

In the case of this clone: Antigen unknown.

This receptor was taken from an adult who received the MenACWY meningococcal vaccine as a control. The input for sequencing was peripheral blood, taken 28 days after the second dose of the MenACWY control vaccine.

This CDR3 is CASSLEEVPYNSPLHF. For the CDR3, the DNA is TGTGCCAGCAGTTTGGAAGAAGTGCCCTATAATTCACCCCTCCACTTT. The V call is TRBV28, the J call TRBJ1-6; D is ambiguous. The CDR3 totals 16 residues. Trimming cost V 3 bases and J 2 bases, with 11 bases left between them. Germline-derived CDR1 and CDR2 are MDHEN and SYDVKM.